The 4 T cell receptor beta chains below were found in one sample sequenced in a study of early T cells in non-severe SARS-CoV-2 infection. TCRdb re-called the 5' RACE reads with MiXCR, one entry per CDR3 protein. The sample comprises some 61,000 distinct CDR3 sequences, about 13% of which are singletons, and roughly 8.3% rests with the top ten. The sequenced sample was whole blood. Source of these receptors: an adult who was a healthcare worker with PCR-confirmed SARS-CoV-2 infection or an uninfected control (not recorded which).

The chain joins TRBV20-1 to TRBJ1-2, with TRBD1 matching 10 bases. V was pared by 1 base and J by 4 bases, with 6 bases of the junction left unmatched. CDR1 and CDR2 from the germline V gene are DFQATT and SNEGSKA (reference sequence). The CDR3 has 15 amino acids. The CDR3 coding sequence is TGCAGTGCTAGAGTCGACAGGGGGCGCGGCTATGGCTACACCTTC. Amino acid sequence: CSARVDRGRGYGYTF.

This chain connects TRBV19 to TRBJ2-6, with D uncertain. Germline CDR1 and CDR2: LNHDA and SQIVND (reference sequence). V gave up 5 bases and J gave up 0 bases, with 17 bases separating them. This CDR3 has 18 amino acids. CDR3 in amino acids: CASSPQARLNSGANVLTF. CDR3 nucleotides: TGTGCCAGTAGTCCCCAAGCCAGACTTAACTCTGGGGCCAACGTCCTGACTTTC. The full variable domain, its missing parts supplied by reference TRBV19 and TRBJ2-6, is DGGITQSPKYLFRKEGQNVTLSCEQNLNHDAMYWYRQDPGQGLRLIYYSQIVNDFQKGDIAEGYSVSREKKESFPLTVTSAQKNPTAFYLCASSPQARLNSGANVLTFGAGSRLTVL.

This clonotype was found many times. The chain uses TRBV28 and TRBJ2-1, with a possible D match to TRBD2 (8 bases). V was clipped by 7 bases and J by 0 bases, with 13 bases between them. The CDR3 has 15 amino acids. The germline V gene has CDR1 MDHEN and CDR2 SYDVKM. The CDR3 is CASTREGASYNEQFF. As DNA, the CDR3 is TGTGCCAGCACCCGGGAGGGGGCCTCCTACAATGAGCAGTTCTTC.

This clonotype has a count of ten or more. The CDR3 spells CASSPLGGRWETQYF. The DNA for the CDR3 is TGTGCCAGCAGCCCCCTCGGAGGCCGGTGGGAGACCCAGTACTTC. The genes are TRBV6-5 and TRBJ2-5; TRBD2 might be the D (5 bases). Germline CDR1 and CDR2: MNHEY and SVGAGI. The CDR3 is made up of 15 amino acids. Trimming shortened V by 6 bases and J by 5 bases, and 19 bases separated the two germline ends.